The present TCR beta chain was sequenced within a study of blood T cell repertoires in COVID-19. Notes on this clone: One end of the junction is discordant with germline, which a read error may explain.

Measured with immunoSEQ multiplex PCR; TCRdb has only the in-frame clones, and not every one. The data show approximately 190,000 clones, around 80% seen once. The V gene's germline CDR1 is SSHAT and CDR2 FNYEAQ (reference sequence). The CDR3 consists of 13 residues. Sequencing used peripheral blood. The sequence was obtained from a man younger than 45 with active or convalescent COVID-19. The chain uses TRBV7-7 and TRBJ1-2; a possible D gene is TRBD1 (5 bases). This CDR3 is CASSLGGDYGYTF. The CDR3 region has the DNA TGTGCTAGCAGCTTGGGGGGGGACTATGGCTACACCTTC.